The 11 T cell receptor beta chains presented below share a single source sample, sequenced in a study of cytomegalovirus exposure and HLA in healthy donors (dated by TCRdb to about 2017). The protocol used for the library was the immunoSEQ multiplex PCR assay. For the multiplex PCR, a mixture combining 60 forward primers for TCR Vbeta segments and 13 reverse primers for TCR Jbeta segments was used. The source is immuneACCESS, and TCRdb retained only in-frame sequences with V and J called. Part of the clones is not carried over; for the studies checked, unresolved V genes explain less than half of this, and the remainder is unexplained. The sample table lists some 200,000 clones, over 60% of them with a count of one. Of the sample, more than 1.5% falls within the top ten clones. Material: PBMCs. The source of these receptors is a man aged 18 to 30 in good health and CMV-seronegative.

This clone appeared a single time. The rearrangement uses TRBV25-1 and TRBJ1-2; no firm D call. The V gene's germline CDR1 is MGHDK and CDR2 SYGVNS. This CDR3 is 14 amino acids long. V lost 3 bases and J 4 bases, leaving 12 bases between the germline ends. The CDR3 region is CASSEHDGFYGYTF. In nucleotides, the CDR3 is TGTGCCAGCAGTGAGCACGACGGGTTCTATGGCTACACCTTC.

J is TRBJ1-6 and V is TRBV7-9; TRBD1 aligns across 10 bases. V gave up 1 base and J gave up 1 base; unmatched junction bases: 7. CDR1 SEHNR and CDR2 FQNEAQ come from the germline V gene (reference sequence). The CDR3 runs to 19 residues. The CDR3 loop is CASSLDPDRGNSYNSPLHF. DNA of the CDR3: TGTGCCAGCAGCTTAGACCCGGACAGGGGGAATTCCTATAATTCACCCCTCCACTTT.

The rearrangement uses TRBV9 and TRBJ2-1; D is ambiguous. The CDR3 is 21 residues long. Trimming stripped 0 bases from V and 0 bases from J, with 25 bases between. Looked up from germline, CDR1 is SGDLS and CDR2 is YYNGEE. The CDR3 bases are TGTGCCAGCAGCGTAGGGCCCTCGGCAGCGACGTCTTCAAGCTCCTACAATGAGCAGTTCTTC. The encoded protein is CASSVGPSAATSSSSYNEQFF.

This chain links TRBV19 with TRBJ1-3; D call uncertain. Trimming took off 7 bases at V and 3 bases at J, with 13 bases between the two ends. This CDR3 comprises 14 residues. The germline gives CDR1 LNHDA, CDR2 SQIVND (reference sequence). DNA for the CDR3: TGTGCCAGTACCAATTCGGGAGATGGAAACACCATATATTTT. Translating gives CASTNSGDGNTIYF.

The chain recombines TRBV4-2 with TRBJ1-4; D is perhaps TRBD1 (6 bases). This CDR3 has 15 amino acids. V was pared by 4 bases and J by 5 bases, with 14 bases between. The germline CDR1 and CDR2 sequences are LGHNA and YNFKEQ. CDR3 in DNA: TGTGCCAGCAGCCCCACGGACAGCTTAAATGAAAAACTGTTTTTT. It codes for CASSPTDSLNEKLFF.

The chain couples TRBV7-9 to TRBJ2-7, with a tentative D call TRBD1 (6 bases). The CDR3 spans 12 residues. V was pared by 5 bases and J by 4 bases, with 9 bases between. The germline gives CDR1 SEHNR, CDR2 FQNEAQ (reference sequence). DNA of the CDR3: TGTGCCAGCAGCCCCAGGGGATACGAGCAGTACTTC. Its translation: CASSPRGYEQYF.

The gene calls are TRBV5-1 and TRBJ2-5, with a weak D call TRBD2 (5 bases). Judging by the DNA end, TRBJ2-7 fits better; the J call may be wrong. CDR3 length: 14 amino acids. Germline V gene data show CDR1 as SGHRS and CDR2 as YFSETQ. The CDR3 here is CASSLAASNYEQYF. The CDR3 DNA reads as TGCGCCAGCAGCTTGGCAGCTAGCAACTACGAGCAGTACTTC.

The V gene is TRBV28, the J gene TRBJ1-5; D remains unclear. The CDR3 runs to 13 residues. Trimming pared 2 bases from V and 7 bases from J, leaving 9 bases between. Germline CDR1 is MDHEN and CDR2 is SYDVKM. The CDR3 protein is CASSLVPGQPQHF. CDR3 DNA: TGTGCCAGCAGTTTAGTCCCAGGCCAGCCCCAGCATTTT.

The chain couples TRBV27 to TRBJ2-7; 9 positions match TRBD2. Trimming took 5 bases from V and 2 from J; bases not matched to a gene: 10. The germline V gene encodes CDR1 MNHEY and CDR2 SMNVEV (reference sequence). The CDR3 consists of 16 residues. The CDR3 loop is CASSPLAGASTYEQYF. The CDR3 DNA is TGTGCCAGCAGTCCCTTAGCGGGGGCAAGCACCTACGAGCAGTACTTC.

The chain is built from TRBV7-2 and TRBJ1-2; a possible D gene is TRBD1 (6 bases). The CDR3 totals 14 residues. In germline, CDR1 is SGHTA, CDR2 FQGNSA. The germline V and J ends were trimmed by 1 base and 6 bases, with 12 bases remaining between them. The CDR3 region has the DNA TGTGCCAGCAGCTTAGGAAGCAGGGGAGATGGCTACACCTTC. Amino acid sequence: CASSLGSRGDGYTF.

The chain combines TRBV5-1 with TRBJ2-3, with 10 bases fitting TRBD2. This CDR3 region has 16 residues. Trimming cost V 0 bases and J 5 bases; bases outside gene matches: 6. Germline loops: CDR1 SGHRS, CDR2 YFSETQ. The CDR3 nucleotides read TGCGCCAGCAGCTTGGAGCGGGGGGGGCCTGGAGATACGCAGTATTTT. It yields the protein CASSLERGGPGDTQYF.